The sequence of this T cell receptor beta chain was determined in a study of PD-1 blockade in classical Hodgkin lymphoma. This table comes from immunoSEQ multiplex PCR, and its TCRdb copy is limited to in-frame clones, with some not included. The sample lists about 99,000 clones; 75% to 85% were seen once. V shed 0 bases and J shed 0 bases, with 13 bases lying between them. Germline V CDR1 and CDR2: SGHRS, YFSETQ. CDR3 length: 17 residues. After autologous stem cell transplantation all patients relapsed, and prior brentuximab vedotin exposure differed between cohorts. This chain uses TRBV5-1 with TRBJ1-3; a possible D gene is TRBD1 (5 bases). The sample consisted of peripheral blood mononuclear cells (PBMCs), taken before the second cycle of nivolumab. The clonotype was recovered from a human donor with classical Hodgkin lymphoma. The CDR3 DNA sequence: TGCGCCAGCAGCTTGGACGGCAGGGTTATCTCTGGAAACACCATATATTTT. It specifies CASSLDGRVISGNTIYF.